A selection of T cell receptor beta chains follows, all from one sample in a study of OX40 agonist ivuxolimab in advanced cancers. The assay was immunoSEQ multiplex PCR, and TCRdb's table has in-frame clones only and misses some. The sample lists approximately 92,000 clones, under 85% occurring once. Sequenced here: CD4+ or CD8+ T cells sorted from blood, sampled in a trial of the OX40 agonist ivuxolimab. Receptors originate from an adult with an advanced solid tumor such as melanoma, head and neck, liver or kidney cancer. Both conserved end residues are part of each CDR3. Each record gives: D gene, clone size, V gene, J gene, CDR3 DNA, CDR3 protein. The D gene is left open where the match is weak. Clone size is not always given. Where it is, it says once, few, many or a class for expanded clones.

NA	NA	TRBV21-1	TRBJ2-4	TGTGCCAGCATGTACGCTGACCCGCAGGCCCGAAAAAACATTCAGTACTTC	CASMYADPQARKNIQYF
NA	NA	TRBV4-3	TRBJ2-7	TGCGCCAGCAGCCAAGAGGGACATCGCTACGAGCAGTACTTC	CASSQEGHRYEQYF
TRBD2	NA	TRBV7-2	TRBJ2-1	TGTGCCAGCAAACTAGCGGGAATCCACAATGAGCAGTTCTTC	CASKLAGIHNEQFF
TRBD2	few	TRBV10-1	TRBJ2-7	TGCGCCAGCAGTGAGTCGGGACTAGCGGGAGATGTGCAGTACTTC	CASSESGLAGDVQYF
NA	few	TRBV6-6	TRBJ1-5	TGTGCCAGCAGATTTTACAGGGAGGAGCCCCAGCATTTT	CASRFYREEPQHF
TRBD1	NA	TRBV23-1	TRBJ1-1	TGCGCCAGCAGGCTCGACCCGGGCGTGGGGACAGGGCGGCGGATGAACACTGAAGCTTTCTTT	CASRLDPGVGTGRRMNTEAFF
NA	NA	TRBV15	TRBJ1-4	TGTGCCACCAGCAGAGACAGAGAACTCACTAATGAAAAACTGTTTTTT	CATSRDRELTNEKLFF
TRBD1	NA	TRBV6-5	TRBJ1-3	TGTGCCAGCAGCCACGGACAGGGGGCTGGAAGCACCATATATTTT	CASSHGQGAGSTIYF
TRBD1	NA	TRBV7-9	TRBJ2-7	TGTGCCAGCAGCTACGGGACAGCTTCCTACGAGCAGTACTTC	CASSYGTASYEQYF
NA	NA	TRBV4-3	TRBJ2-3	TGCGCCAGCAGCCAAGGGGGAGGAGATACGCAGTATTTT	CASSQGGGDTQYF
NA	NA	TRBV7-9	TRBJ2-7	TGTGCCAGCAGCTCAGCGGGACAGGCCCCCTACGAGCAGTACTTC	CASSSAGQAPYEQYF
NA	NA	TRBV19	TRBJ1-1	TGTGCCAGTAGTATAGATCGCGCTGGAATTCTGGGCAGGCCGGACACTGAAGCTTTCTTT	CASSIDRAGILGRPDTEAFF
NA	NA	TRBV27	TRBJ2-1	TGTGCCAGCAGGAGTTCCAGGGAATACAATGAGCAGTTCTTC	CASRSSREYNEQFF
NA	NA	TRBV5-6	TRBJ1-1	TGTGCCAGCAGCTTGTCGGCGAGACCGAACACTGAAGCTTTCTTT	CASSLSARPNTEAFF
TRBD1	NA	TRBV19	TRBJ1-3	TGTGCCAGTAGTTCACCGACAGGGGAGTCTGGAAACACCATATATTTT	CASSSPTGESGNTIYF
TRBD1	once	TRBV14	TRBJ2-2	TGTGCCAGCAGCCTCCCGGGACAGGCGCGGACCGGGGAGCTGTTTTTT	CASSLPGQARTGELFF
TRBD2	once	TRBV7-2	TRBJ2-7	TGTGCCAGCAGCTTAGGGGCTAGAGCGGGAGGAGGGTACGAGCAGTACTTC	CASSLGARAGGGYEQYF
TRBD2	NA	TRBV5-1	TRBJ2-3	TGCGCCAGTACGACTAGCGGCTACACAGATACGCAGTATTTT	CASTTSGYTDTQYF
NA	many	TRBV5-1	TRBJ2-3	TGCGCCAGCAGCTTAGATGGGGCGACAGATACGCAGTATTTT	CASSLDGATDTQYF
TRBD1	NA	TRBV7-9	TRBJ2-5	TGTGCCAGCAGCTTTTCATTAGATCCAGGGGGCCGGGAGACCCAGTACTTC	CASSFSLDPGGRETQYF
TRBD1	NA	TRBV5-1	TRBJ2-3	TGCGCCAGCAGCCCTTCCGGACAGGTCAGACCTAGCACAGATACGCAGTATTTT	CASSPSGQVRPSTDTQYF
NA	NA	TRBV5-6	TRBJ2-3	TGTGCCAGCAGCTTGGCTCTAGTCCGGTCAGATACGCAGTATTTT	CASSLALVRSDTQYF
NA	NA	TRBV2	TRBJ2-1	TGTGCCAGCAAGTCCCAGGGGGGGATGGATGAGCAGTTCTTC	CASKSQGGMDEQFF
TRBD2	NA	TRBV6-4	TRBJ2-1	TGTGCCACCGGACCTAGCGGGAGTAGCCATGAGCAGTTCTTC	CATGPSGSSHEQFF
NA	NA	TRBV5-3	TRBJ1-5	TGTGCCAGCAGCTTGGGGACGGGGCAGCCCCAGCATTTT	CASSLGTGQPQHF
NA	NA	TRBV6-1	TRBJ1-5	TGTGCCAGCAGCGACGGACATAGCAATCAGCCCCAGCATTTT	CASSDGHSNQPQHF
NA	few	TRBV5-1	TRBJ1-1	TGCGCCAGCAGCTTGGCGACAGGCTACACTGAAGCTTTCTTT	CASSLATGYTEAFF
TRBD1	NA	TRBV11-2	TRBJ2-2	TGTGCCAGCAGCATGGACAGGGGGCACACCGGGGAGCTGTTTTTT	CASSMDRGHTGELFF
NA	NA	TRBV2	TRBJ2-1	TGTGCCAGCAGTGTTTTAAGTAAGGGCCCCGGGCACAATGAGCAGTTCTTC	CASSVLSKGPGHNEQFF
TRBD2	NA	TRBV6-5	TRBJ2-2	TGTGCCAGCAGTCCCGGGACTAAAATCACCGGGGAGCTGTTTTTT	CASSPGTKITGELFF
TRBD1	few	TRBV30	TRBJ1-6	TGTGCCTGGAAGGACAGGGGGACCTATAATTCACCCCTCCACTTT	CAWKDRGTYNSPLHF
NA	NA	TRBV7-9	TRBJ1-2	TGTGCCAGCAGCCCTGACAAGATCAGACGATCTAACTATGGCTACACCTTC	CASSPDKIRRSNYGYTF
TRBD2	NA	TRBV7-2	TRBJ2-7	TGTGCCAGCGGCTACCAGCGGGGGGTCGCGGACGAGCAGTACTTC	CASGYQRGVADEQYF
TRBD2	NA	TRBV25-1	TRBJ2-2	TGTGCCAGCAGTCCCAGGGAGGGGAGAGCCGGGGAGCTGTTTTTT	CASSPREGRAGELFF
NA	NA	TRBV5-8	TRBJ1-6	TGTGCCAGCAGGGCGACCGATTCACCCCTCCACTTT	CASRATDSPLHF
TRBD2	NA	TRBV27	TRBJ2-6	TGTGCCAGCAGTTTATACCCCCCCGGGCGGCGGGAGATGGGGCGGGGGGCCAACGTCCTGACTTTC	CASSLYPPGRREMGRGANVLTF
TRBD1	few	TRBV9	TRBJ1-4	TGTGCCAGCAGCGTGACAGGGGCCTCTAATGAAAAACTGTTTTTT	CASSVTGASNEKLFF
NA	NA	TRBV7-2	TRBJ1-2	TGTGCCAGCAGCACTCTCCGCTATGGCTACACCTTC	CASSTLRYGYTF
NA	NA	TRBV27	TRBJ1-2	TGTGCCAGCGGGTGGTCGGGCCATGGCTACACCTTC	CASGWSGHGYTF
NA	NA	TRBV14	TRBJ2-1	TGTGCCAGCAGCCAAGATGGTCAGCGGAGGGGGGATGAGCAGTTCTTC	CASSQDGQRRGDEQFF
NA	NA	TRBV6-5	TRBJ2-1	TGTGCCAGCAGCTCCGACAGGGCGGGGGACAATGAGCAGTTCTTC	CASSSDRAGDNEQFF
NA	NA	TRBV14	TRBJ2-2	TGTGCCAGCAGCCTAATGCTGGAAGCCGGGGAGCTGTTTTTT	CASSLMLEAGELFF
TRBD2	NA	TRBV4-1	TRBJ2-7	TGCGCCAGCAGCCAACCCGCTAGCGGGGGGGCCTACGAGCAGTACTTC	CASSQPASGGAYEQYF
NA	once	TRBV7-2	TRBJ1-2	TGTGCCAGCAGCGAGCCGGGAGCGAGCGGCTACACCTTC	CASSEPGASGYTF
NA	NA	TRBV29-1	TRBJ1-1	TGCAGCGTGAGACGGATTAACACTGAAGCTTTCTTT	CSVRRINTEAFF
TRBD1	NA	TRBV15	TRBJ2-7	TGTGCCACCAGCAGAGCCCTCGACAGGGACTCCTACGAGCAGTACTTC	CATSRALDRDSYEQYF
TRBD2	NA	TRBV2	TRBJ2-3	TGTGCCAGCAGTGAAGTGGGAGGCGGGGGGCAGGCCACGCAGTATTTT	CASSEVGGGGQATQYF
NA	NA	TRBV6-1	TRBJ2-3	TGTGCCAGCAGTGAAGATTTTGGCTCCCGGGTCTTGACGCAGTATTTT	CASSEDFGSRVLTQYF
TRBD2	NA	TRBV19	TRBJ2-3	TGTGCCGCTGACCGGACTAGCGGTCGCACAGATACGCAGTATTTT	CAADRTSGRTDTQYF